The 8 T cell receptor beta chains in this list originate from one sample, sequenced in a study of blood T cell repertoires in COVID-19. The repertoire was sequenced with immunoSEQ multiplex PCR; TCRdb's copy has only in-frame clones and lacks some. The table includes about 190,000 clones, roughly 80% detected once. Sequencing used peripheral blood. The receptors stem from a woman aged 40 to 50 with acute or convalescent COVID-19.

This clone was observed a few times. The genes are TRBV5-1 and TRBJ2-5; a weak D match, TRBD2 (7 bases). This CDR3 contains 13 residues. CDR1 and CDR2 from the germline V gene are SGHRS and YFSETQ. V lost 5 bases and J 5 bases, leaving 13 bases between the germline ends. CDR3 nucleotide sequence: TGCGCCAGCAGTTGGGGGGGCCCTGAGACCCAGTACTTC. Amino acids: CASSWGGPETQYF.

This clone came up once. This sequence joins TRBV30 and TRBJ2-1; TRBD1 matches 10 bases. V was clipped by 4 bases and J by 10 bases; unmatched bases: 7. This CDR3 has 13 amino acids. Germline CDR1 reads GTSNPN; CDR2 reads SVGIG (reference sequence). The CDR3 DNA sequence: TGTGCCTGGATGATGACAGGGGGCTGGGAGCAGTTCTTC. It encodes CAWMMTGGWEQFF.

The chain uses TRBV28 and TRBJ1-2, with TRBD1 matching over 8 bases. Trimming cost V 11 bases and J 4 bases; bases outside gene matches: 9. The V gene's germline CDR1 is MDHEN and CDR2 SYDVKM. The CDR3 is 13 amino acids. CDR3 DNA sequence: TGTGCCCTATACGACAGGGGCACCTATGGCTACACCTTC. It specifies CALYDRGTYGYTF.

V usage is TRBV29-1 and J usage is TRBJ2-3; 8 bases match TRBD1. This CDR3 has 17 residues. Germline-derived CDR1 and CDR2 are SQVTM and ANQGSEA. V lost 1 base and J lost 5; bases outside the gene matches: 14. The CDR3 sequence is CSVEGSRTGIEVDTQYF. The CDR3 nucleotides are TGCAGCGTTGAAGGGTCAAGGACAGGGATTGAGGTAGATACGCAGTATTTT.

This rearrangement joins TRBV29-1 to TRBJ1-1; tentative D call: TRBD1 (5 bases). The CDR3 is made up of 12 amino acids. Looked up from germline, CDR1 is SQVTM and CDR2 is ANQGSEA. V gave up 5 bases and J gave up 1 base, with 8 bases separating them. The CDR3 nucleotides read TGCAGCGTTTCCAGGGAGAACACTGAAGCTTTCTTT. Its protein is CSVSRENTEAFF. Full variable domain (remainder filled in from reference TRBV29-1 and TRBJ1-1): SAVISQKPSRDICQRGTSLTIQCQVDSQVTMMFWYRQQPGQSLTLIATANQGSEATYESGFVIDKFPISRPNLTFSTLTVSNMSPEDSSIYLCSVSRENTEAFFGQGTRLTVV.

As regards this clone: Other DNA sequences in the same sample also yield this CDR3. The chain is built from TRBV7-2 and TRBJ2-7; TRBD2 might be the D (6 bases). The V end lost 0 bases, the J end lost 7 bases, and 7 bases lay between the germline ends. The germline V gene has CDR1 SGHTA and CDR2 FQGNSA. The CDR3 extends over 12 amino acids. The CDR3 region is CASSLARGEQYF. The CDR3, as DNA: TGTGCCAGCAGCTTAGCGCGGGGAGAGCAGTACTTC.

This sequence joins TRBV5-1 and TRBJ1-3; no firm D call. The V end was cut by 4 bases, the J end by 1 base, with 6 bases between. This CDR3 is 13 amino acids long. Germline loops: CDR1 SGHRS, CDR2 YFSETQ. CDR3 region: CASSEGSGNTIYF. CDR3 sequence (DNA): TGCGCCAGCAGCGAGGGTTCTGGAAACACCATATATTTT.

This clone appeared a few times. This sequence joins TRBV11-2 and TRBJ1-1; 10 bases line up with TRBD1. The germline gives CDR1 SGHAT, CDR2 FQNNGV. Trimming removed 8 bases from V and 3 bases from J; junction bases left unmatched: 3. This CDR3 is 13 amino acids long. Here the CDR3 DNA reads TGTGCCAGCGCTGGACAGGGGGACACTGAAGCTTTCTTT. Its protein product is CASAGQGDTEAFF.